The clone carrying this T cell receptor beta chain occurred a few times. Its specificity is not known. The sample is drawn from a study of cytomegalovirus exposure and HLA in healthy donors. Per the germline V gene, CDR1 is SGHVT and CDR2 is SQSDAQ. The V gene lost 4 bases and the J gene lost 4 bases, with 10 bases spanning the gap. This CDR3 is built from 14 residues. Unrecorded immune exposure was likely among donors, who were nominally healthy when sampled. Primers included in the PCR were 60 Vbeta and 13 Jbeta primers. Measured with immunoSEQ multiplex PCR; TCRdb has only the in-frame clones, and not every one. The sample holds 50,000 to 65,000 clones, 75% to 85% seen once. Study conclusions and caveats: Near-uniform donor sequencing depth was presumed by presence/absence analyses. Among immune exposure information, only CMV serostatus was available.

The sequence came from a man aged 50-60 years in good health and CMV-seropositive. The rearrangement links TRBV7-4 to TRBJ2-2; D might be TRBD1 (6 bases). Sequenced sample: PBMCs. The CDR3 coding sequence is TGTGCCAGCAGCTCCCAGGGGCTCACCGGGGAGCTGTTTTTT. It yields the protein CASSSQGLTGELFF.